A single sample is the source of the 22 T cell receptor beta chains below, sequenced in a study of OX40 agonist ivuxolimab in advanced cancers. Profiling relied on immunoSEQ multiplex PCR, and the TCRdb table lists in-frame clones only, not all of them. The sample holds about 84,000 clones, approximately 95% seen once. The sample here was CD4+ or CD8+ T cells sorted from blood, taken in a trial of the OX40 agonist ivuxolimab. These receptors were obtained from an adult with an advanced solid tumor such as melanoma, head and neck, liver or kidney cancer.

The chain is built from TRBV27 and TRBJ2-7, with D hard to call. The CDR3 runs to 13 residues. The V end was cut by 3 bases, the J end by 1 base, with 7 bases between. Per the germline V gene, CDR1 is MNHEY and CDR2 is SMNVEV (reference sequence). The CDR3 DNA reads as TGTGCCAGCAGTTTCTCAGGTTCCTACGAGCAGTACTTC. It yields the protein CASSFSGSYEQYF.

This CDR3 is CASSYGSREQYF. CDR3 nucleotide sequence: TGTGCCAGCAGTTATGGCAGTCGGGAGCAGTACTTC. The chain recombines TRBV6-5 with TRBJ2-7; D remains unclear. V lost 3 bases to trimming and J lost 7 bases, with 10 bases between them. Germline assignment: CDR1 MNHEY and CDR2 SVGAGI. The CDR3 totals 12 residues.

The CDR3 sequence: CASSLPGTGPNEQYF. CDR3 sequence (DNA): TGTGCCAGCAGCTTACCTGGGACAGGGCCCAACGAGCAGTACTTC. The chain uses TRBV7-2 and TRBJ2-7, with 9 nucleotides matching TRBD1. The CDR3 spans 15 residues. V was pared by 2 bases and J by 5 bases, with 7 bases of the junction left unmatched. CDR1 SGHTA and CDR2 FQGNSA come from the germline V gene.

On this clone: This same CDR3 is encoded by further DNA sequences in the sample. The J gene is TRBJ1-1, the V gene TRBV7-2, with unresolved D. The length of the CDR3 is 13 residues. With 2 bases removed from V and 1 base from J, the gap between germline ends came to 5 bases. Germline V CDR1 and CDR2: SGHTA, FQGNSA. The CDR3 is CASSLPPNTEAFF. CDR3 DNA: TGTGCCAGCAGCTTACCGCCGAACACTGAAGCTTTCTTT.

Comment on this clone: Within the sample, other DNA sequences also encode this same CDR3. The V call is TRBV9, the J call TRBJ2-3; no clear D. Deletions cut 0 bases from V and 4 bases from J, with 3 bases between. In germline, CDR1 is SGDLS, CDR2 YYNGEE. This CDR3 region has 12 residues. This chain's CDR3 is CASSVGSDTQYF. The DNA for the CDR3 is TGTGCCAGCAGCGTAGGATCAGATACGCAGTATTTT.

This chain connects TRBV4-3 to TRBJ2-5; tentatively, D is TRBD2 (5 bases). The V gene lost 0 bases and the J gene lost 5 bases, with 10 bases spanning the gap. Germline assignment: CDR1 LGHNA and CDR2 YSLEER. The length of the CDR3 is 14 residues. CDR3 in amino acids: CASSQEWGAETQYF. The CDR3 DNA reads as TGCGCCAGCAGCCAAGAATGGGGAGCCGAGACCCAGTACTTC.

The chain recombines TRBV5-1 with TRBJ2-2; perhaps TRBD1 as D (6 bases). CDR3 length equals 15 residues. V gave up 1 base and J gave up 6 bases, with 13 bases separating them. Germline CDR1 SGHRS, CDR2 YFSETQ. The DNA for the CDR3 is TGCGCCAGCAGCTTGTTTGACGGGACATCCGGGGAGCTGTTTTTT. It encodes CASSLFDGTSGELFF. The full variable domain, in which reference TRBV5-1 and TRBJ2-2 provide the parts outside the CDR3, is KAGVTQTPRYLIKTRGQQVTLSCSPISGHRSVSWYQQTPGQGLQFLFEYFSETQRNKGNFPGRFSGRQFSNSRSEMNVSTLELGDSALYLCASSLFDGTSGELFFGEGSRLTVL.

The V gene is TRBV9, the J gene TRBJ2-2, with 7 bases aligning to TRBD2. The CDR3 consists of 15 residues. Germline CDR1 SGDLS, CDR2 YYNGEE. V trimming: 0 bases; J trimming: 4 bases; junction bases outside the gene matches: 3. In DNA, the CDR3 is TGTGCCAGCAGCGTAGATGCGGGAGCCACCGGGGAGCTGTTTTTT. Its protein product is CASSVDAGATGELFF.

This clone showed up just once. This chain joins TRBV11-3 and TRBJ2-7; 9 bases match TRBD1. The CDR3 runs to 14 residues. From germline, CDR1 is SGHNT and CDR2 YENEEA. V trimming: 3 bases; J trimming: 2 bases; junction bases outside the gene matches: 2. The CDR3 bases are TGTGCCAGCAGCTTCGGACAGGGGCCCTACGAGCAGTACTTC. Its protein product is CASSFGQGPYEQYF.

The chain is built from TRBV19 and TRBJ1-1; D not resolved. V was clipped by 6 bases and J by 3 bases, with 11 bases between them. Germline CDR1 LNHDA, CDR2 SQIVND (reference sequence). The CDR3 consists of 13 residues. This CDR3 is CASRSTEHTEAFF. Written as DNA, the CDR3 is TGTGCCAGTAGAAGCACAGAACACACTGAAGCTTTCTTT.

The V gene is TRBV6-6, the J gene TRBJ1-2; D not certain. The CDR3 is 14 residues long. The V and J ends lost 0 bases and 6 bases respectively, with 11 bases between them. Per germline, CDR1 MNHNY and CDR2 SVGAGI (reference sequence). The CDR3 DNA follows: TGTGCCAGCAGTTACTCGGTGAAAGGAGATGGCTACACCTTC. Translating gives CASSYSVKGDGYTF.

The V and J genes are TRBV4-3 and TRBJ2-3, with a weak D call TRBD1 (7 bases). V gave up 4 bases and J gave up 0 bases, with 11 bases separating them. The CDR3 extends over 15 amino acids. From germline, CDR1 is LGHNA and CDR2 YSLEER. The CDR3 sequence is CASSRRDSSTDTQYF. The CDR3 region has the DNA TGCGCCAGCAGCCGGAGGGACAGTAGCACAGATACGCAGTATTTT.

This clone has only a few counts. The chain combines TRBV7-2 with TRBJ2-1, with D perhaps matching TRBD2 (6 bases). The germline CDR1 and CDR2 sequences are SGHTA and FQGNSA. The CDR3 spans 17 residues. Trimming took off 5 bases at V and 4 bases at J, with 21 bases between the two ends. The CDR3 loop is CASSHLMGGRIYNEQFF. The DNA for the CDR3 is TGTGCCAGCAGCCATCTTATGGGGGGAAGAATATACAATGAGCAGTTCTTC.

This chain joins TRBV29-1 and TRBJ1-1; a possible D gene is TRBD1 (5 bases). With 0 bases removed from V and 2 bases from J, the gap between germline ends came to 10 bases. The CDR3 extends over 14 amino acids. CDR1 SQVTM and CDR2 ANQGSEA come from the germline V gene. DNA of the CDR3: TGCAGCGTTGAAGAGGCAGGGCTCAACACTGAAGCTTTCTTT. Its translation is CSVEEAGLNTEAFF.

Points on this clone: The junction does not match germline at one end; this may be a read error. The gene calls are TRBV25-1 and TRBJ2-7; 11 bases fit TRBD1. The CDR3 is 16 residues long. Germline CDR1 and CDR2: MGHDK and SYGVNS. The CDR3 loop is CASSEFIRDRGYEQYF. CDR3 coding DNA: TGTGCCAGCAGCGAATTTATCCGGGACAGGGGGTACGAGCAGTACTTC.

The chain is built from TRBV4-1 and TRBJ2-7; 11 positions agree with TRBD2. The V gene's germline CDR1 is MGHRA and CDR2 YSYEKL. Unmatched junction bases numbered 6, after V lost 0 bases and J lost 2 bases. This CDR3 has 17 residues. The CDR3 nucleotides are TGCGCCAGCAGCCAAGATCCCCTAGCGGGAGGAACCTACGAGCAGTACTTC. It encodes CASSQDPLAGGTYEQYF.

The genes are TRBV7-9 and TRBJ1-1; D is unclear. CDR3 length: 13 residues. CDR1 is SEHNR and CDR2 is FQNEAQ in the germline V gene (reference sequence). Trimming removed 1 base from V and 5 bases from J, with 8 bases in between. The CDR3 loop reads CASSLGQITEAFF. CDR3 DNA: TGTGCCAGCAGCTTAGGGCAGATTACTGAAGCTTTCTTT.

The chain has TRBV12-5 and TRBJ2-3, with 10 bases that match TRBD2. Germline CDR1 and CDR2: LGHNT and FRNRAP. The CDR3 totals 17 residues. V shed 6 bases and J 5 bases; nucleotides not matched to a gene: 14. CDR3 sequence reads: CASGRILAGASEDTQYF. For the CDR3, the DNA is TGTGCTAGTGGCCGGATTCTAGCGGGAGCGTCCGAAGATACGCAGTATTTT. Variable domain in full (rest from reference TRBV12-5 and TRBJ2-3): DARVTQTPRHKVTEMGQEVTMRCQPILGHNTVFWYRQTMMQGLELLAYFRNRAPLDDSGMPKDRFSAEMPDATLATLKIQPSEPRDSAVYFCASGRILAGASEDTQYFGPGTRLTVL.

The chain is built from TRBV4-2 and TRBJ2-2; possible D gene TRBD2, 6 bases. The V end was cut by 0 bases, the J end by 2 bases, with 19 bases between. Germline V gene lookup returns CDR1 LGHNA and CDR2 YNFKEQ. The CDR3 sequence is 19 residues long. The CDR3 protein is CASSQDYRKQRANTGELFF. CDR3 bases: TGTGCCAGCAGCCAAGATTACCGGAAGCAGCGGGCCAACACCGGGGAGCTGTTTTTT.

The sample holds one count of this clone. V and J are TRBV6-5 and TRBJ1-5, with D possibly being TRBD1 (6 bases). Germline CDR1 and CDR2: MNHEY and SVGAGI. The CDR3 length is 15 residues. Trimming removed 0 bases from V and 7 bases from J, with 13 bases in between. Here the CDR3 DNA reads TGTGCCAGCAGTTACTCGGGGGGGGCACGGCAGCCCCAGCATTTT. This gives the protein CASSYSGGARQPQHF.

This clone was seen only once. The chain couples TRBV5-4 to TRBJ2-7; D is unresolved. This CDR3 region has 14 residues. V was pared by 2 bases and J by 0 bases, with 9 bases between. CDR1 and CDR2 from the germline V gene are SGHNT and YYREEE (reference sequence). The CDR3, as DNA: TGTGCCAGCAGCTTAGCCCACAGCTCCTACGAGCAGTACTTC. Its protein product is CASSLAHSSYEQYF.

J is TRBJ2-7 and V is TRBV4-2; D assignment may be TRBD1 or TRBD2 (5 bases each). The CDR3 runs to 18 residues. The germline CDR1 and CDR2 sequences are LGHNA and YNFKEQ. Trimming cost V 1 base and J 4 bases, with 23 bases left between them. The DNA for the CDR3 is TGTGCCAGCAGCCAAGGGTTTGGGGGAAGCCTGGGAACGTACGAGCAGTACTTC. It specifies CASSQGFGGSLGTYEQYF.